The sequence of this TCR beta chain was determined in a study of blood T cells in healthy people across ages. Study outcomes and limitations: With naive T cell percentage, TCR beta diversity showed a strong correlation. Versus aged donors, long-lived donors had higher diversity and more naive CD4+ cells.

Many counts were recorded for this clonotype. Antigen unknown. Germline CDR1 and CDR2: MDHEN and SYDVKM. The CDR3 has 15 residues. V gave up 6 bases and J gave up 6 bases; unmatched junction bases: 12. Together with a sample-barcoded 5' primer, a J-beta primer mix was included in a second PCR lasting roughly 6 to 12 cycles. Any given sample supplied a minimum of 3 million CDR3-containing paired-end reads. TCRdb re-derived calls from the 5' RACE reads in MiXCR, one entry per CDR3 protein. The table has about 1.7 million distinct CDR3 sequences, about 30% seen once; the top ten hold more than 6%. Specimen: blood. The chain combines TRBV28 with TRBJ2-7; 9 bases agree with TRBD2. This receptor was identified in a woman in her thirties in good health. CDR3 region: CASSVPGLARGEQYF. DNA of the CDR3: TGTGCCAGCAGCGTACCGGGACTAGCAAGAGGCGAGCAGTACTTC.